These 10 T cell receptor beta chains were sequenced from one sample in a study of cytomegalovirus exposure and HLA in healthy donors. PCR primers comprised 60 Vbeta and 13 Jbeta primers. TCRdb keeps only in-frame clones here, not all; method: immunoSEQ multiplex PCR. This sample's table has roughly 33,000 clones. The sample comprised PBMCs. The receptors shown here come from a middle-aged woman in good health and CMV-seropositive.

This chain uses TRBV5-1 with TRBJ1-1, with D uncertain. There are 13 residues in the CDR3. From germline, CDR1 is SGHRS and CDR2 YFSETQ. V was shortened by 4 bases and J by 6 bases, with 13 bases between the two germline ends. This chain's CDR3 is CASSPGSGAEAFF. CDR3 bases: TGCGCCAGCAGCCCGGGGAGTGGTGCTGAAGCTTTCTTT.

The V gene is TRBV5-6, the J gene TRBJ2-1, with 7 bases fitting TRBD2. The germline V gene has CDR1 SGHDT and CDR2 YYEEEE. V was pared by 4 bases and J by 10 bases, with 8 bases of the junction left unmatched. This CDR3 spans 13 amino acids. CDR3 sequence (DNA): TGTGCCAGCAGCGTAATCCGGGGAGGGGAGCAGTTCTTC. This codes for CASSVIRGGEQFF.

The gene calls are TRBV18 and TRBJ1-1, with D possibly matching TRBD1 (5 bases). The CDR3 sequence is 15 residues long. Trimming took off 3 bases at V and 5 bases at J, with 16 bases between the two ends. CDR1 and CDR2 from the germline V gene are KGHSH and LQKENI. The CDR3 region is CASSPTVGGKTEAFF. In DNA form, the CDR3 reads TGTGCCAGCTCACCTACGGTCGGGGGGAAGACTGAAGCTTTCTTT.

The chain carries TRBV13 and TRBJ2-5; 14 nucleotides align to TRBD2. The length of the CDR3 is 18 residues. Germline CDR1 reads PRHDT; CDR2 reads FYEKMQ (reference sequence). Trimming at V came to 5 bases and at J to 5 bases, leaving 13 bases not matched to a gene. The CDR3 DNA reads TGTGCCAGCAGCCCCGGGACTAGCGGGAGAGGGTTAGCGGAGACCCAGTACTTC. Protein product: CASSPGTSGRGLAETQYF. The full variable domain, in which reference TRBV13 and TRBJ2-5 provide the parts outside the CDR3, is AAGVIQSPRHLIKEKRETATLKCYPIPRHDTVYWYQQGPGQDPQFLISFYEKMQSDKGSIPDRFSAQQFSDYHSELNMSSLELGDSALYFCASSPGTSGRGLAETQYFGPGTRLLVL.

This chain connects TRBV4-3 to TRBJ1-5; D unresolved. Germline-derived CDR1 and CDR2 are LGHNA and YSLEER. V lost 2 bases to trimming and J lost 4 bases, with 9 bases between them. The CDR3 sequence is 14 residues long. CDR3 DNA: TGCGCCAGCAGCCAAACTATTAGGAATCAGCCCCAGCATTTT. This gives the protein CASSQTIRNQPQHF.

According to its frequency, this clone is medium-sized (0.01 to 0.1%). This chain connects TRBV28 to TRBJ2-7; TRBD2 aligns across 11 bases. V lost 6 bases and J lost 3; bases outside the gene matches: 4. Germline V gives CDR1 MDHEN, CDR2 SYDVKM. This CDR3 spans 14 amino acids. The CDR3 DNA reads as TGTGCCAGCAGGGAGGGACTAGCGGACTACGAGCAGTACTTC. Its translation is CASREGLADYEQYF.

The chain combines TRBV29-1 with TRBJ2-7; TRBD2 agrees at 8 bases. Trimming cost V 4 bases and J 3 bases; bases outside gene matches: 2. The CDR3 is 12 residues long. Germline CDR1 reads SQVTM; CDR2 reads ANQGSEA. The CDR3: CSVGSGNYEQYF. CDR3 bases: TGCAGCGTTGGTAGCGGGAACTACGAGCAGTACTTC.

As concerns this clone: One end of the junction is discordant with germline, which a read error may explain. The chain combines TRBV29-1 with TRBJ1-1; the match to TRBD1 covers 7 bases. The CDR3 spans 12 residues. Per the germline V gene, CDR1 is SQVTM and CDR2 is ANQGSEA. The DNA for the CDR3 is TGCAGCGTTGAAAGGGAGACAGGGCGAATGATCTTT. Translating gives CSVERETGRMIF.

Details on this clone: One junction end does not reproduce the germline sequence, and a read error may be involved. The chain is built from TRBV4-2 and TRBJ2-5; no clear D. The germline CDR1 and CDR2 sequences are LGHNA and YNFKEQ. The CDR3 covers 13 residues. This chain's CDR3 is CASSQDPQENQYF. The CDR3 nucleotides read TGTGCCAGCAGCCAAGATCCCCAAGAGAACCAGTACTTC.

The chain employs TRBV18 and TRBJ2-3; TRBD2 aligns across 7 bases. The CDR3 consists of 18 residues. In germline, CDR1 is KGHSH, CDR2 LQKENI. The trim removed 6 bases at V and 0 bases at J, leaving 15 bases unmatched. For the CDR3, the DNA is TGTGCCAGCTCCCAACTAGCGTCAGTGGCAGCTAGCACAGATACGCAGTATTTT. This sequence encodes CASSQLASVAASTDTQYF.